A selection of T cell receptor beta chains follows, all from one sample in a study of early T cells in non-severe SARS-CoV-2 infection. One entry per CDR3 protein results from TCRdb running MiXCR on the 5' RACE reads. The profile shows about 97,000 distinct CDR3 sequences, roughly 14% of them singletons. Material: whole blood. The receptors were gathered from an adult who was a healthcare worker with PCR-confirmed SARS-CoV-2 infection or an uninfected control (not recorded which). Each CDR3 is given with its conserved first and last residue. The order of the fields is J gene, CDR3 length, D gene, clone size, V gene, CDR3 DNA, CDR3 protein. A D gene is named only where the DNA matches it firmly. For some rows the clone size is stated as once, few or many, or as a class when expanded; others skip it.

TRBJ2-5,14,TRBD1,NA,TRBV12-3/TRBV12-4,TGTGCCAGCAGTTTGAACAGGGGGTTAGAGACCCAGTACTTC,CASSLNRGLETQYF
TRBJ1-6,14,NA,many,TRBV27,TGTGCCAGCAGCCTAGAAGGTCGGGCGTCACCCCTCCACTTT,CASSLEGRASPLHF
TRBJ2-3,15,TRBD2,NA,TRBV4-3,TGCGCCAGCAGCCAAGAAGGCGGGAGGTACTCTACGCAGTATTTT,CASSQEGGRYSTQYF
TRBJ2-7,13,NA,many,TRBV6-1,TGTGCCAGCAGTGAATTCGGAGCCTACGAGCAGTACTTC,CASSEFGAYEQYF
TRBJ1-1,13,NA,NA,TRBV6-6,TGTGCCAGCAGCGTTACAGGGCAGACTGAAGCTTTCTTT,CASSVTGQTEAFF
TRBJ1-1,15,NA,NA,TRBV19,TGTGCCAGTAGTAAGGCGGGACCGGGGAACACTGAAGCTTTCTTT,CASSKAGPGNTEAFF
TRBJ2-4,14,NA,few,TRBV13,TGTGCCAGCAGCTGGCGACTAGCCAAAAACATTCAGTACTTC,CASSWRLAKNIQYF
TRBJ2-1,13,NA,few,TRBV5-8,TGTGCCAGCAGCCCACAGGGAAACAATGAGCAGTTCTTC,CASSPQGNNEQFF
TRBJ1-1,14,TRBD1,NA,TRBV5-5,TGTGCCAGCAGCCACGGACAGGGTATTACTGAAGCTTTCTTT,CASSHGQGITEAFF
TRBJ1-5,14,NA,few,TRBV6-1,TGTGCCAGCAGTGAAAGTTGGTTAAATCAGCCCCAGCATTTT,CASSESWLNQPQHF
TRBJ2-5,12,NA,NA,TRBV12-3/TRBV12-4,TGTGCCAGCAGCCCCCAGGGTTGGACCCAGTACTTC,CASSPQGWTQYF
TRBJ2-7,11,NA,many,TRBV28,TGTGCCAGCAGTGGGACGAGGGAGCAGTACTTC,CASSGTREQYF
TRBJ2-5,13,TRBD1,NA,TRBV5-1,TGCGCCAGCAGCTTGACAGGGGCCGAGACCCAGTACTTC,CASSLTGAETQYF
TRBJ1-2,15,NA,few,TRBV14,TGTGCCAGCAGCCAAGAGGGAGTGGGGAACTATGGCTACACCTTC,CASSQEGVGNYGYTF
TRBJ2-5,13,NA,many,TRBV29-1,TGCAGCGTTGACCGCACTGACCAAGAGACCCAGTACTTC,CSVDRTDQETQYF
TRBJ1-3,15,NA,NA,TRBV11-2,TGTGCCAGCAGCTTAGAGCCCGGGCCTGGAAACACCATATATTTT,CASSLEPGPGNTIYF
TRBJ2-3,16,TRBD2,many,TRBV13,TGTGCCAGCAGCTTAGCAGGACTAGCGGGAAAAGATACGCAGTATTTT,CASSLAGLAGKDTQYF
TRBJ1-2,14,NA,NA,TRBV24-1,TGTGCCACCAGTGGTCAGGACAGACCCTATGGCTACACCTTC,CATSGQDRPYGYTF
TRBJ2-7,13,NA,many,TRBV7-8,TGTGCCAGCAGAGGGGACCGAGCCTACGAGCAGTACTTC,CASRGDRAYEQYF
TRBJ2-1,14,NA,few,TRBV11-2,TGTGCCAGCAGCTCTATTCGAGGATACAATGAGCAGTTCTTC,CASSSIRGYNEQFF
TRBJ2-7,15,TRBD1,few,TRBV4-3,TGCGCCAGCAGCCAAGGGGGCGGACAGGACTACGAGCAGTACTTC,CASSQGGGQDYEQYF
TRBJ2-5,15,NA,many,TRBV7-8,TGTGCCAGCAGCTTAACTCTCTACGCGGGAGAGACCCAGTACTTC,CASSLTLYAGETQYF
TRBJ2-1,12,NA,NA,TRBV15,TGTGCCACCAGCAGAGATCGGGGAGAGCAGTTCTTC,CATSRDRGEQFF
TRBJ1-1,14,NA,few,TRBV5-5,TGTGCCAGCAGCTTGGATCCGGGTTACACTGAAGCTTTCTTT,CASSLDPGYTEAFF
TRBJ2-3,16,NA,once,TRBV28,TGTGCCAGCAGTTTAGGCTGGAGCGGATACACAGATACGCAGTATTTT,CASSLGWSGYTDTQYF
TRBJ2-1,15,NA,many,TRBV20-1,TGCAGTGCTAGAGATATGAGATCAGCCTACAATGAGCAGTTCTTC,CSARDMRSAYNEQFF
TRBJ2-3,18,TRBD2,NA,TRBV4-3,TGCGCCAGCAGCCAAGTCGGACTAGCGGGAGTTAGCACAGATACGCAGTATTTT,CASSQVGLAGVSTDTQYF
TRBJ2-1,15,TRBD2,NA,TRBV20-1,TGCAGTGCTAGTACCGCCCCGGGACTAGAGTTAGAGCAGTTCTTC,CSASTAPGLELEQFF
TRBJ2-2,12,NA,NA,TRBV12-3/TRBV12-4,TGTGCCAGCAAAGGAGACTTCGGGGAGCTGTTTTTT,CASKGDFGELFF
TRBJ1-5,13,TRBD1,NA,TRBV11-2,TGTGCCAGCAGTACAGGGGCAAATCAGCCCCAGCATTTT,CASSTGANQPQHF
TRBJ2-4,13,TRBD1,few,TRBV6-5,TGTGCCAGCAGCCTAGGGGGCCGAAACATTCAGTACTTC,CASSLGGRNIQYF
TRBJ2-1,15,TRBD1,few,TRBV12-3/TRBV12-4,TGTGCCAGCAGCCAATACAGGGGGCAGGGGTATGAGCAGTTCTTC,CASSQYRGQGYEQFF
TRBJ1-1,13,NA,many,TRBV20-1,TGCAGTGCCCGGGGCGAGAAACACACTGAAGCTTTCTTT,CSARGEKHTEAFF
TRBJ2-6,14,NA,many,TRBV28,TGTGCCAGCAGTTCTTACAGCGGGGCCAACGTCCTGACTTTC,CASSSYSGANVLTF
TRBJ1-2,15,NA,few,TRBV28,TGTGCCAGCAGTCTATTAATACGGGGGTTCTATGGCTACACCTTC,CASSLLIRGFYGYTF
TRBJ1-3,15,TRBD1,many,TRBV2,TGTGCCAGCAGAAACAGGGGAGGCTCTGGAAACACCATATATTTT,CASRNRGGSGNTIYF
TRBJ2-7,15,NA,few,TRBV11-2,TGTGCCAGCAGCTTAGACCCGTTCCCAAGTTACGAGCAGTACTTC,CASSLDPFPSYEQYF
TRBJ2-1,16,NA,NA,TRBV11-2,TGTGCCAGCCTTGCTTGGAGGGGGGGACTTGGCAATGAGCAGTTCTTC,CASLAWRGGLGNEQFF
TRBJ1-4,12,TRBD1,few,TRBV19,TGTGCCAGTGGGACAGGGATTGAAAAACTGTTTTTT,CASGTGIEKLFF
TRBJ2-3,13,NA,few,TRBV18,TGTGCCAGCTCACCACGAAATCTAGATACGCAGTATTTT,CASSPRNLDTQYF
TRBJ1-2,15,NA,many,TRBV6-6,TGTGCCAGCAGTCCCCGGGGGGCCGTAAACTATGGCTACACCTTC,CASSPRGAVNYGYTF
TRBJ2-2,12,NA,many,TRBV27,TGTGCCAGCAGTCCCTACACCGGGGAGCTGTTTTTT,CASSPYTGELFF
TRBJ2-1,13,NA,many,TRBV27,TGTGCCAGCAGTTTCTTGCGAGGGAATGAGCAGTTCTTC,CASSFLRGNEQFF
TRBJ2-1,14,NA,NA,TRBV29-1,TGCAGCGTAGTCCCGACAGACAATTACAATGAGCAGTTCTTC,CSVVPTDNYNEQFF
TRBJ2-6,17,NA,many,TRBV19,TGTGCCAGTAGTATACAGGGGACGCAGTCTGGGGCCAACGTCCTGACTTTC,CASSIQGTQSGANVLTF
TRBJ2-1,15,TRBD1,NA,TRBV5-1,TGCGCCAGCAGCTTAAGACAGGGTATCGACAATGAGCAGTTCTTC,CASSLRQGIDNEQFF
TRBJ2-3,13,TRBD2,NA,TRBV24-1,TGTGCCCCCCTTGGGCGGGAGACAGATACGCAGTATTTT,CAPLGRETDTQYF
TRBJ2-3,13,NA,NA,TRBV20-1,TGCAGTGCTTTGCGGAGGGGCACAGATACGCAGTATTTT,CSALRRGTDTQYF
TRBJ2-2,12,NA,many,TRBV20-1,TGCAGTGCTAGAGAGTGGCAAGGGGAGCTGTTTTTT,CSAREWQGELFF
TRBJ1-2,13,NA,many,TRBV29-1,TGCAGCGCGAGACAGTCCCTCGGATTTGGCTACACCTTC,CSARQSLGFGYTF